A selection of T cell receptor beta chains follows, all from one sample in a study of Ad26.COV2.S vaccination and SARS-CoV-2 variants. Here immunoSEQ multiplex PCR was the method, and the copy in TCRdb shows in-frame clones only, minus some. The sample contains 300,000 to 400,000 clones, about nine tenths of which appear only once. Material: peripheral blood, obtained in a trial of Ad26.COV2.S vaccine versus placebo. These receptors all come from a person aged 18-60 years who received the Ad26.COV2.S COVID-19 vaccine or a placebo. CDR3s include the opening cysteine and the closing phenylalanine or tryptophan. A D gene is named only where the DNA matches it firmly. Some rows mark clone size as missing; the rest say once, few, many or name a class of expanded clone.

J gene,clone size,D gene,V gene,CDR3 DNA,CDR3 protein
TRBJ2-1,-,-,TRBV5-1,TGCGCCAGCAGCTTGTTGGCTAGCGCCGGCAATGAGCAGTTCTTC,CASSLLASAGNEQFF
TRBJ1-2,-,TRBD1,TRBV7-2,TGTGCCAGCAGCCCGCCACCGACAGGGGTTAGTGGCTACACCTTC,CASSPPPTGVSGYTF
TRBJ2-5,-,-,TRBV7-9,TGTGCCAGCAGCTTAGGGGAAGAGACCCAGTACTTC,CASSLGEETQYF
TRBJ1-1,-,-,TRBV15,TGTGCCACCAGCAGAGATTTGGGGTACACTGAAGCTTTCTTT,CATSRDLGYTEAFF
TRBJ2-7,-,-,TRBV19,TGTGCCAGTAGTCCTCAGGACACCATCGCCTACGAGCAGTACTTC,CASSPQDTIAYEQYF
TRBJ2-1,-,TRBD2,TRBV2,TGTGCCAGCACCCAAGGACTAGCGGGGGCCTCCTACAATGAGCAGTTCTTC,CASTQGLAGASYNEQFF
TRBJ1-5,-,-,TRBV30,TGTGCCTGGAGTGACAGGGACAATCAGCCCCAGCATTTT,CAWSDRDNQPQHF
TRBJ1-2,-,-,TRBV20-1,TGCAGTGCTGACGGGGGCTATGGCTACACCTTC,CSADGGYGYTF
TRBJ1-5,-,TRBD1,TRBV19,TGTGCCAGTAGCTCCCGGAGACAGGGTGCAAATCAGCCCCAGCATTTT,CASSSRRQGANQPQHF
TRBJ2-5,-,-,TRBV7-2,TGTGCCAGCAGTCCTCAAGAGACCCAGTACTTC,CASSPQETQYF
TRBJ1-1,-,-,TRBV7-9,TGTGCCAGCAGCTTATTAGAGGCAATGAACACTGAAGCTTTCTTT,CASSLLEAMNTEAFF
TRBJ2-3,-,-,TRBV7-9,TGTGCCAGCAGCCCCCCCGGCACAGATACGCAGTATTTT,CASSPPGTDTQYF
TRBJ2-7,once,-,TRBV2,TGTGCCAGCCTCCCCGACCGCTATTACGAGCAGTACTTC,CASLPDRYYEQYF
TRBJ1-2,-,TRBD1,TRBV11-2,TGTGCCAGCAGTGCGGACAGGGGCTATGGCTACACCTTC,CASSADRGYGYTF
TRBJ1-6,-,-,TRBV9,TGTGCCAGCAGCGGTCTCTGGGGCGATTCACCCCTCCACTTT,CASSGLWGDSPLHF
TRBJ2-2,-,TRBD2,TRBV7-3,TGTGCCAGCAGCTCGGGACTAGCGGGGGGCACCGGGGAGCTGTTTTTT,CASSSGLAGGTGELFF
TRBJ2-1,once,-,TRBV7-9,TGTGCCAGCAGCTTAGCAGGTCGGAGATACAATGAGCAGTTCTTC,CASSLAGRRYNEQFF
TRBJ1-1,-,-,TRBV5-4,TGTGCCAGCAGCACCATGGGGGGAAACACTGAAGCTTTCTTT,CASSTMGGNTEAFF
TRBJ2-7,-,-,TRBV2,TGTGCCAGCAGTGAACTGGGTAACGAGCAGTACTTC,CASSELGNEQYF
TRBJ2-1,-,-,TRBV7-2,TGTGCCAGCAGCTTCGGACTAACCAATGAGCAGTTCTTC,CASSFGLTNEQFF
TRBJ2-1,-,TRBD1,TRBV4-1,TGCGCCAGCAGCCCCATTTCATGGGTTGGACAGGGGGCGCCTGAGCAGTTCTTC,CASSPISWVGQGAPEQFF
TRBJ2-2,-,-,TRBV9,TGTGCCAGCAGCGTAGTTCAGAACACCGGGGAGCTGTTTTTT,CASSVVQNTGELFF
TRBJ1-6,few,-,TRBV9,TGTGCCAGCAGCGTAGCTGCTATGTTTGATTCACCCCTCCACTTT,CASSVAAMFDSPLHF
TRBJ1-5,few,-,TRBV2,TGTGCCAGCAGTGTAGGCAATTCAGGGCCCCAGCATTTT,CASSVGNSGPQHF
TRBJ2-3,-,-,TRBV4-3,TGCGCCAGCAGCCAAGGGGGAGTGGGAGATACGCAGTATTTT,CASSQGGVGDTQYF
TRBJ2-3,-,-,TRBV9,TGTGCCAGCAGCGTAGTGAATAGAAACACAGATACGCAGTATTTT,CASSVVNRNTDTQYF
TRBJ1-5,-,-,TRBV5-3,TGTGCCAGAAGCTTGGACAGCCCCAGGAATCAGCCCCAGCATTTT,CARSLDSPRNQPQHF
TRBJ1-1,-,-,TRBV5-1,TGCGCCAGCCGAGGACCTTCTGAGACTGAAGCTTTCTTT,CASRGPSETEAFF